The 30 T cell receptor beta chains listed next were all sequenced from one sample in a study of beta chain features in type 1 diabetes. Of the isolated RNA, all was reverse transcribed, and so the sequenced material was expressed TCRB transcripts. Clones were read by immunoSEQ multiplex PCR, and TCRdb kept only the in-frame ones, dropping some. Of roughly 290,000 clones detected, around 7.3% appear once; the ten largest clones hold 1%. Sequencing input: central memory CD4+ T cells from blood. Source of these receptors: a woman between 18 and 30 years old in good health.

CDR3 in DNA: TGTGCCAGCAGCTTAGCTAATAGCAATCAGCCCCAGCATTTT. Its translation: CASSLANSNQPQHF. The chain recombines TRBV7-9 with TRBJ1-5; D is undetermined. Trimming cost V 0 bases and J 0 bases, with 3 bases left between them. This CDR3 contains 14 residues. Germline assignment: CDR1 SEHNR and CDR2 FQNEAQ (reference sequence).

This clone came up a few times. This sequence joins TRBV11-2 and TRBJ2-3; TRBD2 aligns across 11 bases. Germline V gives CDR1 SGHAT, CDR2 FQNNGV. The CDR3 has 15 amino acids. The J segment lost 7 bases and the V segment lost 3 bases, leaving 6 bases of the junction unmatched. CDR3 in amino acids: CASSFSSGRTNTQYF. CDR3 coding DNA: TGTGCCAGCAGCTTCTCTAGCGGGAGGACGAATACGCAGTATTTT. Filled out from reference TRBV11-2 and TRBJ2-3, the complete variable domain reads EAGVAQSPRYKIIEKRQSVAFWCNPISGHATLYWYQQILGQGPKLLIQFQNNGVVDDSQLPKDRFSAERLKGVDSTLKIQPAKLEDSAVYLCASSFSSGRTNTQYFGPGTRLTVL.

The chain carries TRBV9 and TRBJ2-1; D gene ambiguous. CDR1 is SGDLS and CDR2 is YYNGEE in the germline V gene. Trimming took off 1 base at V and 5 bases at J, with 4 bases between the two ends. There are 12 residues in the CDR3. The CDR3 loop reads CASSVSNNEQFF. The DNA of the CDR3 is TGTGCCAGCAGCGTATCGAACAATGAGCAGTTCTTC.

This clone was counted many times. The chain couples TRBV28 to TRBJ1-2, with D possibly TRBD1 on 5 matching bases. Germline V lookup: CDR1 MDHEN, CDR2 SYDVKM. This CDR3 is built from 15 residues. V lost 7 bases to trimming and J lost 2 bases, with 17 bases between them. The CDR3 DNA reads TGTGCCAGCACTAACCCCTCCGGGACCAACTATGGCTACACCTTC. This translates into CASTNPSGTNYGYTF.

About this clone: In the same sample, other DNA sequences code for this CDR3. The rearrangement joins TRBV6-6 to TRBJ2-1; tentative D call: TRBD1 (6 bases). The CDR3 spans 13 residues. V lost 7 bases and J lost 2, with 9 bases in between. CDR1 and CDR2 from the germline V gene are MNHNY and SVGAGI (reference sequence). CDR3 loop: CASTRGTYNEQFF. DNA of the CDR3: TGTGCCAGCACCAGGGGAACCTACAATGAGCAGTTCTTC.

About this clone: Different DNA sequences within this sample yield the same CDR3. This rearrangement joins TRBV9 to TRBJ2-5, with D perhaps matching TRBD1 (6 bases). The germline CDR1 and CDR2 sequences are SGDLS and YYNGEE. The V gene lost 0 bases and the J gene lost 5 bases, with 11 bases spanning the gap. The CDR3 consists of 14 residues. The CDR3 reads CASSVEGVRETQYF. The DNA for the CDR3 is TGTGCCAGCAGCGTAGAGGGGGTCCGGGAGACCCAGTACTTC.

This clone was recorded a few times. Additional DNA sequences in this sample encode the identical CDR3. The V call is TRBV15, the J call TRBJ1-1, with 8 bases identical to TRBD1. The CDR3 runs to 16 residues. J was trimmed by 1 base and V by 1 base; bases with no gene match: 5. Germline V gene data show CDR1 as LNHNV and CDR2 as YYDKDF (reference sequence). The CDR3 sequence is CATSRGSGTGNTEAFF. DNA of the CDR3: TGTGCCACCAGCAGAGGTTCCGGGACAGGGAACACTGAAGCTTTCTTT.

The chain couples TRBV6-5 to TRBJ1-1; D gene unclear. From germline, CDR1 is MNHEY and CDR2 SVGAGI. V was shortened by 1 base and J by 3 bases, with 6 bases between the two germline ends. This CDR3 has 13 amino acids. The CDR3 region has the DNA TGTGCCAGCAGTTACTTTGCGGACACTGAAGCTTTCTTT. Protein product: CASSYFADTEAFF.

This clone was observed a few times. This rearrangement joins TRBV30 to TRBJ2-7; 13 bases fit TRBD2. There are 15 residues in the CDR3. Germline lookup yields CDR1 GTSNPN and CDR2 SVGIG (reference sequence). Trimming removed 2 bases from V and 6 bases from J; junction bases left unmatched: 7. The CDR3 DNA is TGTGCCTGGAGTCGGACTAGCGGGAGATCGAGCGAGCAGTACTTC. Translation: CAWSRTSGRSSEQYF. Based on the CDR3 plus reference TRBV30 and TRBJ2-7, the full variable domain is SQTIHQWPATLVQPVGSPLSLECTVEGTSNPNLYWYRQAAGRGLQLLFYSVGIGQISSEVPQNLSASRPQDRQFILSSKKLLLSDSGFYLCAWSRTSGRSSEQYFGPGTRLTVT.

The CDR3 DNA reads as TGTGCCAGCAGCTTAGGGGTAGGGGATCAGCCCCAGCATTTT. Translation gives CASSLGVGDQPQHF. The V gene is TRBV7-9, the J gene TRBJ1-5; possible D gene TRBD1, 5 bases. The CDR3 contains 14 residues. V gave up 1 base and J gave up 5 bases, with 9 bases separating them. Germline V gene sequence: CDR1 SEHNR, CDR2 FQNEAQ (reference sequence).

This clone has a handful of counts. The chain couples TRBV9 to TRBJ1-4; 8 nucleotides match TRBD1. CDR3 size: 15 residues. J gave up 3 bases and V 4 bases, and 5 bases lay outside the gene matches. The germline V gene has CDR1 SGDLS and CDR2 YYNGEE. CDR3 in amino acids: CASSTSQGANEKLFF. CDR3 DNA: TGTGCCAGCAGCACCTCACAGGGGGCTAATGAAAAACTGTTTTTT. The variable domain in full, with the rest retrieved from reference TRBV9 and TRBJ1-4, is DSGVTQTPKHLITATGQRVTLRCSPRSGDLSVYWYQQSLDQGLQFLIQYYNGEERAKGNILERFSAQQFPDLHSELNLSSLELGDSALYFCASSTSQGANEKLFFGSGTQLSVL.

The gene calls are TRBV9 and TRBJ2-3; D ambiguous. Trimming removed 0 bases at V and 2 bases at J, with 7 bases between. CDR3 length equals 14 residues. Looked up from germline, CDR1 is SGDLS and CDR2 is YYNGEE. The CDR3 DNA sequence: TGTGCCAGCAGCGTAGATCGATTCACAGATACGCAGTATTTT. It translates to CASSVDRFTDTQYF. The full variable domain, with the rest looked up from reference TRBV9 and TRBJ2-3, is DSGVTQTPKHLITATGQRVTLRCSPRSGDLSVYWYQQSLDQGLQFLIQYYNGEERAKGNILERFSAQQFPDLHSELNLSSLELGDSALYFCASSVDRFTDTQYFGPGTRLTVL.

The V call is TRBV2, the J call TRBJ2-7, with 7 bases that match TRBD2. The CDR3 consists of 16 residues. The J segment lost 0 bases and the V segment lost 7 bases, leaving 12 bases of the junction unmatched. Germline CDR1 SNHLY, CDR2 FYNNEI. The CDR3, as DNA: TGTGCCAGCACCCCGGGCGGGAGTCTCAGCTCCTACGAGCAGTACTTC. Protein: CASTPGGSLSSYEQYF. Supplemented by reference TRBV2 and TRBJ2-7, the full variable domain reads EPEVTQTPSHQVTQMGQEVILRCVPISNHLYFYWYRQILGQKVEFLVSFYNNEISEKSEIFDDQFSVERPDGSNFTLKIRSTKLEDSAMYFCASTPGGSLSSYEQYFGPGTRLTVT.

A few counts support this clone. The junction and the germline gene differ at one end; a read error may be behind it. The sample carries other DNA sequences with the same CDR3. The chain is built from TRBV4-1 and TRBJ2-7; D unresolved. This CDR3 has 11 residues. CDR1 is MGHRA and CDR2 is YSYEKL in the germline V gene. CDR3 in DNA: TGTGCCAGCAGCCAAGATTTCGAGCAGTACTTC. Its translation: CASSQDFEQYF.

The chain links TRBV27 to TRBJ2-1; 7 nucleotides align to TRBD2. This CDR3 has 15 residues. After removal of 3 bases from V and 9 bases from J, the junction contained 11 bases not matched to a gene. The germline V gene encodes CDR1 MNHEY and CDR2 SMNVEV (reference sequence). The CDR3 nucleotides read TGTGCCAGCAGTTTTTTACTGGGAGGGAGCTTTGAGCAGTTCTTC. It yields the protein CASSFLLGGSFEQFF.

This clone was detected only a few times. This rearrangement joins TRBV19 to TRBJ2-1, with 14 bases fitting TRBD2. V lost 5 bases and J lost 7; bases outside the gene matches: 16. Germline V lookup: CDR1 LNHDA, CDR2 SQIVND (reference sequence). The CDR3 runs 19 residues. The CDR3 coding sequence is TGTGCCAGTAGTCCGCCCGCTCAGGGACTAGCGGGAGCAAGGAATGAGCAGTTCTTC. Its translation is CASSPPAQGLAGARNEQFF.

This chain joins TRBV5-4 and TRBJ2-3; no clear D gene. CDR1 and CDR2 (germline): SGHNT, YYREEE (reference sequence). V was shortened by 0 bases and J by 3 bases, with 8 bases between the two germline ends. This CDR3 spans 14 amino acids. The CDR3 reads CASSLDSRTDTQYF. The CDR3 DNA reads TGTGCCAGCAGCTTGGACTCGCGTACAGATACGCAGTATTTT.

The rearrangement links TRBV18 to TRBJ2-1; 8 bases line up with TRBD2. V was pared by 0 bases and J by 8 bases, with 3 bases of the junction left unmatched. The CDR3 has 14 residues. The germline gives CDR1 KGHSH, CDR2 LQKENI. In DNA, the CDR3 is TGTGCCAGCTCACCACCAGCGGGGGCATATGAGCAGTTCTTC. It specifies CASSPPAGAYEQFF.

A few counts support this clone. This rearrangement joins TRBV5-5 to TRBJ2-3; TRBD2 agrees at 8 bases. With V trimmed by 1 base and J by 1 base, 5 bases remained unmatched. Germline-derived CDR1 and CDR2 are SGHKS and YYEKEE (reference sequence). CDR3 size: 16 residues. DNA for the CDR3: TGTGCCAGCAGCTTGTATGGAGCGGGAGGCACAGATACGCAGTATTTT. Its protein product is CASSLYGAGGTDTQYF.

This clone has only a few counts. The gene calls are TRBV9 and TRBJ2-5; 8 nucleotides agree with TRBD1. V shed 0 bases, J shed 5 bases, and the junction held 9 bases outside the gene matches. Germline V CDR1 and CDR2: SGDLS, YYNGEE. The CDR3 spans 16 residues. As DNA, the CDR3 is TGTGCCAGCAGCGTAGGGGCAGGGGGCTGGGTTGAGACCCAGTACTTC. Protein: CASSVGAGGWVETQYF.

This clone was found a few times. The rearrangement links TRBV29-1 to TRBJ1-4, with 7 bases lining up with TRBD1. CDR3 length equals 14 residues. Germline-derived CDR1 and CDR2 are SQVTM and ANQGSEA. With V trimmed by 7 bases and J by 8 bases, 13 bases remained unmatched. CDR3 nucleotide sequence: TGCAGCGCAAATACAGGGGACGTTAGGGAAAAACTGTTTTTT. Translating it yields CSANTGDVREKLFF.

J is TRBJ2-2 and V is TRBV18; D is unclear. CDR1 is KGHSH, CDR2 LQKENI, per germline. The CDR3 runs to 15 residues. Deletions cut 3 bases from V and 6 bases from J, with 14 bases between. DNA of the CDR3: TGTGCCAGCTCACCGATCGGCCAGGCAGCCGGGGAGCTGTTTTTT. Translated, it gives CASSPIGQAAGELFF.

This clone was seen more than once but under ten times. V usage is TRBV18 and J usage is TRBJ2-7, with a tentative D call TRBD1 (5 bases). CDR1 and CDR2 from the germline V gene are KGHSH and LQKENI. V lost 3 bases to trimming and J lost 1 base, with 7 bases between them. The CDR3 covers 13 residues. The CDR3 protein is CASSPQGSYEQYV. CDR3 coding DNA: TGTGCCAGCTCACCCCAGGGATCCTACGAGCAGTACGTC.

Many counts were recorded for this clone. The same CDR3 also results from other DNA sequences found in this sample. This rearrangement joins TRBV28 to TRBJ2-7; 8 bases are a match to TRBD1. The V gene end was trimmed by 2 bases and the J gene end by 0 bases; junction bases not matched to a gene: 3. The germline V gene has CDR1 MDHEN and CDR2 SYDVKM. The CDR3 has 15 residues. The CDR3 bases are TGTGCCAGCAGTTTAGGGACAGGCGGCTCCTACGAGCAGTACGTC. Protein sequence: CASSLGTGGSYEQYV.

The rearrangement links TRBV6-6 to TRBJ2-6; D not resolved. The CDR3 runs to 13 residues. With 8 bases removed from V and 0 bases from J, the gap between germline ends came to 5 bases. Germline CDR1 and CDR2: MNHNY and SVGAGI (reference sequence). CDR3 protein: CASRNSGANVLTF. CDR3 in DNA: TGTGCCAGCCGAAACTCTGGGGCCAACGTCCTGACTTTC.

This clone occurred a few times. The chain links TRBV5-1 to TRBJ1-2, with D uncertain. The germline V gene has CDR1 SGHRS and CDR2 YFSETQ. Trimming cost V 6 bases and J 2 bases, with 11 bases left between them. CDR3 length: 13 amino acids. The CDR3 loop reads CASNLAGNYGYTF. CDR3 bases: TGCGCCAGCAACTTAGCCGGGAACTATGGCTACACCTTC. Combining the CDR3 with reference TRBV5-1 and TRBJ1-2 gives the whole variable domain KAGVTQTPRYLIKTRGQQVTLSCSPISGHRSVSWYQQTPGQGLQFLFEYFSETQRNKGNFPGRFSGRQFSNSRSEMNVSTLELGDSALYLCASNLAGNYGYTFGSGTRLTVV.

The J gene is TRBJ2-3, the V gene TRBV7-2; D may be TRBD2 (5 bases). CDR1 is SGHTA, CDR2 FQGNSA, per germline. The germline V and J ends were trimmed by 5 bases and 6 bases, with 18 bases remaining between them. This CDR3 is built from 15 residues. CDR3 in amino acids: CASSQLQGGRDTQYF. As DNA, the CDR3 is TGTGCCAGCAGCCAACTCCAAGGCGGGCGTGATACGCAGTATTTT.

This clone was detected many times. CDR3 coding DNA: TGTGCCAGCAGTTTCACAGATTCTAACTATGGCTACACCTTC. This translates into CASSFTDSNYGYTF. The rearrangement joins TRBV28 to TRBJ1-2; D unresolved. The CDR3 contains 14 residues. Germline V gives CDR1 MDHEN, CDR2 SYDVKM. V shed 3 bases and J shed 0 bases, with 8 bases lying between them.

CDR3 nucleotide sequence: TGCAGCGTTGAGGCTGGGTCAGATACGCAGTATTTT. Its translation: CSVEAGSDTQYF. The rearrangement links TRBV29-1 to TRBJ2-3, with unresolved D. V lost 3 bases to trimming and J lost 4 bases, with 8 bases between them. The CDR3 contains 12 residues. Germline values: CDR1 SQVTM, CDR2 ANQGSEA.

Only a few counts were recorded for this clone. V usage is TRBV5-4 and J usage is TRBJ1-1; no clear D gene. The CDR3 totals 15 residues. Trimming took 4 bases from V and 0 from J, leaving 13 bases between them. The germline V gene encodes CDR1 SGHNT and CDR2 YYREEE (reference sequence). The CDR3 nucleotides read TGTGCCAGCAGCCCAAACCTGAGAGTGAACACTGAAGCTTTCTTT. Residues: CASSPNLRVNTEAFF.